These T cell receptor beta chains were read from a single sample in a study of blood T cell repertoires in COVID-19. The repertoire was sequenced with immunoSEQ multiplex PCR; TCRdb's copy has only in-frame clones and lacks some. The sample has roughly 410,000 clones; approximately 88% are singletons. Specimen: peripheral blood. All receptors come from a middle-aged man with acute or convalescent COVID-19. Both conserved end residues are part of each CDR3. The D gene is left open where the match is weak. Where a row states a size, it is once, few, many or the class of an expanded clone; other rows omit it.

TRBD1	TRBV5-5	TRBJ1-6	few	TGTGCCAGCAGCTTACAGGGGGCGGATAATTCACCCCTCCACTTT	CASSLQGADNSPLHF
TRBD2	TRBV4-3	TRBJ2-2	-	TGCGCCAGCAGCCAAGATCGTCTAGCGGGGGGTTCGAACACCGGGGAGCTGTTTTTT	CASSQDRLAGGSNTGELFF
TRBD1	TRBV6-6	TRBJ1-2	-	TGTGCCAGCAGTTACTCTTCCGGGACAGTTGACGGCTACACCTTC	CASSYSSGTVDGYTF
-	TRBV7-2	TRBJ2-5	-	TGTGCCAGCAGCGTCACTAGCTCTCAAGAGACCCAGTACTTC	CASSVTSSQETQYF
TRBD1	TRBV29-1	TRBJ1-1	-	TGCAGCGTTGTCCCGGGACAGTTGAACACTGAAGCTTTCTTT	CSVVPGQLNTEAFF
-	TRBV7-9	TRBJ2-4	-	TGTGCCAGCAGCCTCCGGGAAAACATTCAGTACTTC	CASSLRENIQYF
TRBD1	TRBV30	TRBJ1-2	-	TGTGCCTGGAGACCGGACAGGGGGAGACAAAACTATGGCTACACCTTC	CAWRPDRGRQNYGYTF
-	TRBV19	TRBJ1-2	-	TGTGCCAGTGAGGCCCTACGCCAGGATAGTATATCAGGGGTGGATGGCTACACCTTC	CASEALRQDSISGVDGYTF
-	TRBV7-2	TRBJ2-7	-	TGTGCCAGCAGCCTCGGGACTGCCTACGAGCAGTACTTC	CASSLGTAYEQYF
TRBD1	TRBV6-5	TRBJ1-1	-	TGTGCCAGCAGTTACTCGAACTTACAGGGGGGACCCGAAGCTTTCTTT	CASSYSNLQGGPEAFF
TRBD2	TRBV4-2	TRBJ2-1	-	TGTGCCAGCAGCCCCTTTGGTTCTAGCGGGGGTGACTACAATGAGCAGTTCTTC	CASSPFGSSGGDYNEQFF
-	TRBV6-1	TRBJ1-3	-	TGTGCCAGCAGTGGACGGACACCGAGCTCTGGAAACACCATATATTTT	CASSGRTPSSGNTIYF
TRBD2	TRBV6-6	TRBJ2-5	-	TGTGCCAGCACGCGGGGGGTACTACAAGAGACCCAGTACTTC	CASTRGVLQETQYF
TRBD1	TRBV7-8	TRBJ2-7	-	TGTGCCAGCAGCTTAGGGACAGGGGTGTCGGGAGAGCAGTACTTC	CASSLGTGVSGEQYF
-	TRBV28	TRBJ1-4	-	TGTGCCAGCCTAAATGAAAAACTGTTTTTT	CASLNEKLFF
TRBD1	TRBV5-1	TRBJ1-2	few	TGCGCCAGCAGCTTGGGGACAGGACCGGAGGGCTACACCTTC	CASSLGTGPEGYTF
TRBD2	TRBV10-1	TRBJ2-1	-	TGCGCCAGCAGTCCAAGCGGGAGCTCCTACAATGAGCAGTTCTTC	CASSPSGSSYNEQFF
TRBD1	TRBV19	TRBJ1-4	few	TGTGCCAGTAGTGCCCGGGACAGGGGGTACCTTGGGGAAAAACTGTTTTTT	CASSARDRGYLGEKLFF
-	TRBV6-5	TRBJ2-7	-	TGTGCCAGCAGGAGTAGCGGTCTACCCTACGAGCAGTACTTC	CASRSSGLPYEQYF
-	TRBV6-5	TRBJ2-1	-	TGTGCCAGCAGGCATCCGAGACATGCCTCCAATGAGCAGTTCTTC	CASRHPRHASNEQFF
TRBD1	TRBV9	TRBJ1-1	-	TGTGCCAGCAGCGAGGGGACAGGGGGGCCTGAAGCTTTCTTT	CASSEGTGGPEAFF
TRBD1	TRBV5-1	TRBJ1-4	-	TGCGCCAGCAGCAGGGGGACAGGGGAAGAGGAAGAAAAACTGTTTTTT	CASSRGTGEEEEKLFF
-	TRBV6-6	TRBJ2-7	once	TGTGCCAGCAGTTATTCGCTAGCAGACGAGCAGTACTTC	CASSYSLADEQYF
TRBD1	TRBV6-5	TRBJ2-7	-	TGTGCCAGCAGTTACCTCTTCCGGGACAGGGACTACGAGCAGTACTTC	CASSYLFRDRDYEQYF
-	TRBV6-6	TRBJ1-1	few	TGTGCCAGCAGTCACTCTTTAGGACAGAACACTGAAGCTTTCTTT	CASSHSLGQNTEAFF
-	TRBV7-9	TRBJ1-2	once	TGTGCCAGCAGCTTTAACTCTAACTATGGCTACACCTTC	CASSFNSNYGYTF
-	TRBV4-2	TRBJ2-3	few	TGTGCCAGCAGCCAAGGTCTAGCTAGCGGCACAGATACGCAGTATTTT	CASSQGLASGTDTQYF
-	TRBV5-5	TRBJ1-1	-	TGTGCCAGCAGCTTGTTCTCGAACACTGAAGCTTTCTTT	CASSLFSNTEAFF
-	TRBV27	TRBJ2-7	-	TGTGCCAGCAGTTTACAGGGTCAAGGTTCCTACGAGCAGTACTTC	CASSLQGQGSYEQYF
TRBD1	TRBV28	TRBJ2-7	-	TGTGCCAGCAGTTTTTGGGACAGGGGGTTCGACGAGCAGTACTTC	CASSFWDRGFDEQYF
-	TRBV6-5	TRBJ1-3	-	TGTGCCAGCAGTTACTCCAGGGGTAGCTCTGGAAACACCATATATTTT	CASSYSRGSSGNTIYF
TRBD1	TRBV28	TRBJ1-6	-	TGTGCCAGCAGTTTAGCCCCCGGACAGGTCTATAATTCACCCCTCCACTTT	CASSLAPGQVYNSPLHF
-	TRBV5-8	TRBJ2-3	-	TGTGCCAGCAGCTTGGTGACAGGGAGGACCGCAGATACGCAGTATTTT	CASSLVTGRTADTQYF
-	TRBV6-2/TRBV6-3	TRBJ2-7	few	TGTGCCAGCAGCCCCGAGGCCCGGGAATTTAGCAGCGAGCAGTACTTC	CASSPEAREFSSEQYF
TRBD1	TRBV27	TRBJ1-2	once	TGTGCCAGCAGTTTTTCTCGCCAGGGGGCTGGGGGCTACACCTTC	CASSFSRQGAGGYTF
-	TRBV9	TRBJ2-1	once	TGTGCCAGCAGCGTACGTCCTGGCCACAATGAGCAGTTCTTC	CASSVRPGHNEQFF
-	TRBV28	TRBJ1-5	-	TGTGCCAGCAGTTCCTACAGGGTCGATCAGCCCCAGCATTTT	CASSSYRVDQPQHF
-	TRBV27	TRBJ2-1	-	TGTGCCAGCGGTGCCTACGCGGGGAATGAGCAGTTCTTC	CASGAYAGNEQFF
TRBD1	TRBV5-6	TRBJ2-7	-	TGTGCCAGCAGCTTGGGCGGGACAGGGGGCTATCGCGAGCAGTACTTC	CASSLGGTGGYREQYF
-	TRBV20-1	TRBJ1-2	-	TGCAGTGCTAGTCCATCTCCGGGCTATGGCTACACCTTC	CSASPSPGYGYTF
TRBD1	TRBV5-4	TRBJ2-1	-	TGTGCCAGCAGCTCCGGGACAGGGGGTATCAATGAGCAGTTCTTC	CASSSGTGGINEQFF
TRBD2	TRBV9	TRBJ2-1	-	TGTGCCAGCAGCGTAGGCTGGGCGGGAGGGCCCGATGAGCAGTTCTTC	CASSVGWAGGPDEQFF
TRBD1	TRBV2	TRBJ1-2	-	TGTGCCAGCAGCAGAGGGACAGCTGGGTATGGCTACACCTTC	CASSRGTAGYGYTF
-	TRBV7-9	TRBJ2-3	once	TGTGCCAGCAGCTCCAATCCGACAGGCACTAGCACAGATACGCAGTATTTT	CASSSNPTGTSTDTQYF
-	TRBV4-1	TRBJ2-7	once	TGCGCCAGCAGCCCCCGGTTGGGCAGCTCCTACGAGCAGTACTTC	CASSPRLGSSYEQYF
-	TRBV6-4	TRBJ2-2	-	TGTGCCAGCAGTGAACGACCAGGCACCGGGGAGCTGTTTTTT	CASSERPGTGELFF
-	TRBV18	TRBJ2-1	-	TGTGCCAGCTCACCAACAGGGTCCCTGTACAATGAGCAGTTCTTC	CASSPTGSLYNEQFF
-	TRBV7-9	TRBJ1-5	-	TGTGCCAGCAGAGGGGGAGGCAATCAGCCCCAGCATTTT	CASRGGGNQPQHF
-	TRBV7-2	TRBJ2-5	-	TGTGCCAGCAGCTCTCTTTTAAAAGAGACCCAGTACTTC	CASSSLLKETQYF